This record concerns one TCR beta chain sequence. V lost 7 bases to trimming and J lost 0 bases, with 13 bases between them. Per the germline V gene, CDR1 is LNHDA and CDR2 is SQIVND (reference sequence). The length of the CDR3 is 16 residues. The record originates from a study of blood T cell repertoires in COVID-19. Background on the study: Material from acute and convalescent COVID-19 was sourced from the United States, Italy and Spain. Sources were T cells, B-cell-depleted T cells, or PBMCs; the material itself was cDNA or gDNA.

In the source study's methods: Reference gene primer amplification yielded estimated nucleated cell counts. The assay was immunoSEQ multiplex PCR, and TCRdb's table has in-frame clones only and misses some. V and J calls and clone size are as listed in that table; D and trimming were resolved from the DNA. The sample shows about 370,000 clones, approximately 87% of them seen only once. In Seattle, patients joined the study during active infection and were tracked longitudinally. This chain uses TRBV19 with TRBJ2-6; a possible D gene is TRBD2 (6 bases). This TCR came from a woman in her thirties with COVID-19, enrolled during active disease. Specimen: peripheral blood. The chain's CDR3 is CASTGLSSSGANVLTF. The CDR3 DNA reads TGTGCCAGTACGGGACTTTCCAGCTCTGGGGCCAACGTCCTGACTTTC.